This TCR beta chain was sequenced in a study of breast tumors, draining lymph nodes, adjacent tissues. General study findings and limits: Tumor and nontumor repertoires were significantly more similar in luminal-like than in basal-like breast cancer. The data were judged consistent with most tumor T cells coming from lymph node and expanding in tumor. Tumor TCR diversity was below lymph nodes but above nontumor tissue. That most tumor T cells come from lymph nodes remained unproven.

Breast cancer patients provided tissue from their axillary draining lymph nodes. TCRdb analysed the multiplex PCR reads with MiXCR anew, one entry per CDR3 protein. This table has fewer than 85,000 distinct CDR3 sequences, roughly a fifth appearing once. This CDR3 comprises 14 residues. V shed 6 bases, J shed 5 bases, and the junction held 9 bases outside the gene matches. Germline V CDR1 and CDR2: DFQATT, SNEGSKA (reference sequence). This clonotype has ten or more counts. Its target is not known. The sequence was obtained from a female donor with breast cancer. Some clones in this sample may be carry-over from other donors' samples. What was sequenced was axillary lymph node tissue. This rearrangement joins TRBV20-1 to TRBJ2-5, with 10 bases identical to TRBD2. The CDR3 DNA sequence: TGCAGTGCAAATCCAGCGGGAGGGAAGGAGACCCAGTACTTC. Its translation is CSANPAGGKETQYF.